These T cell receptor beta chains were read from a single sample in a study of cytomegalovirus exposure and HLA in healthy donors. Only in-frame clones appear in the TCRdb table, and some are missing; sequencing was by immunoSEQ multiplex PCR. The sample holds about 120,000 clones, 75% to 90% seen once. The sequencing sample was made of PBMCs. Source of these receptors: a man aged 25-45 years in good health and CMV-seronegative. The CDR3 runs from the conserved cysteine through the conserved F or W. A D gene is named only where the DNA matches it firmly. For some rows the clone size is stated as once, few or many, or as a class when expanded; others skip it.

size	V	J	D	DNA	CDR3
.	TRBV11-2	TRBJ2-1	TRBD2	TGTGCCAGCAGCTTGGCTAGCGGGGGCCGCCTCGACAATGAGCAGTTCTTC	CASSLASGGRLDNEQFF
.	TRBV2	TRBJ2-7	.	TGTGCCAGCAGTGTAAGGTCAGGGCGGATCGAGCAGTACTTC	CASSVRSGRIEQYF
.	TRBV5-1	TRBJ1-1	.	TGCGCCAGCAGCTCCCCTACAGGGACCACTGAAGCTTTCTTT	CASSSPTGTTEAFF
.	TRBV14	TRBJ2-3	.	TGTGCCAGCAGCCGTCAGACAGGCACAGATACGCAGTATTTT	CASSRQTGTDTQYF
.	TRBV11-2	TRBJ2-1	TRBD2	TGTGCCAGCAGGGCGACTAGCGGGGGGTTCAACTACAATGAGCAGTTCTTC	CASRATSGGFNYNEQFF
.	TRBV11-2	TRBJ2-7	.	TGTGCCAGCAGCTTGATAGGGGTGGTCTACGAGCAGTACTTC	CASSLIGVVYEQYF
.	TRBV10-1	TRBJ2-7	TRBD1	TGCGCCAGCAGTTTCCCGGGACAGGGGGTATCGGGCTCCTACGAGCAGTACTTC	CASSFPGQGVSGSYEQYF
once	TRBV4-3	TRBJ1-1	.	TGCGCCAGCAGCCAAGATCAGAGGGACACTGAAGCTTTCTTT	CASSQDQRDTEAFF
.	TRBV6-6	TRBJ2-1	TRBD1	TGTGCCAGCAGTCGGGGACAGTTGACCTACAATGAGCAGTTCTTC	CASSRGQLTYNEQFF
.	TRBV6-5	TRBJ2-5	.	TGTGCCAGCAGCCGCAGAGGTGCAGAGACCCAGTACTTC	CASSRRGAETQYF
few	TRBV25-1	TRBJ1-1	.	TGTGCCAGCAGTGAATTCGGCGGCACTGAAGCTTTCTTT	CASSEFGGTEAFF
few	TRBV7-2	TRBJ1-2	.	TGTGCCAGCAGTTCAAGGCGGGTCTCTAACTATGGCTACACCTTC	CASSSRRVSNYGYTF
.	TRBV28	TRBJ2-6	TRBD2	TGTGCCAGCGGAACAGGGGGTAGCAAACTAGCGGGGAGCTCTGGGGCCAACGGCCTGACTTTC	CASGTGGSKLAGSSGANGLTF
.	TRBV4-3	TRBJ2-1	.	TGCGCCAGCAGCCAAGATGGGGGCTGGGGGGGTGAGCAGTTCTTC	CASSQDGGWGGEQFF
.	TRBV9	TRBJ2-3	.	TGTGCCAGCAGCGAAGGACTGGTTAGCACAGATACGCAGTATTTT	CASSEGLVSTDTQYF
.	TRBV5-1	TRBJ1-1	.	TGCGCCAGCAGCTTGGGTTTGGGACAGAACACTGAAGCTTTCTTT	CASSLGLGQNTEAFF
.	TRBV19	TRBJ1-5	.	TGTGCCAGTAGTATAGGTCTGTATAGCAATCAGCCCCAGCATTTT	CASSIGLYSNQPQHF
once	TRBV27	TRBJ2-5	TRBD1	TGTGCCAGCAGTCCTGACAGGGGGCGAGAGACCCAGTACTTC	CASSPDRGRETQYF
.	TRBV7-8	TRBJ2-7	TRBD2	TGTGCCAGCAGCAGAAGGGTAGCGGGTATAGCCTACGAGCAGTACTTC	CASSRRVAGIAYEQYF
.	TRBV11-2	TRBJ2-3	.	TGTGCCAGCAGCTTAGCGGGGACAGATACGCAGTATTTT	CASSLAGTDTQYF
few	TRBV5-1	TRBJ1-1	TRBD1	TGCGCCAGCAGCTTGGGGGACAGGAACACTGAAGCTTTCTTT	CASSLGDRNTEAFF
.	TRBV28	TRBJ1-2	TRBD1	TGTGCCAGCAACCCCGTCGACGGGACAGGAGGGGGCTACACCTTC	CASNPVDGTGGGYTF
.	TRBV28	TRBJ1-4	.	TGTGCCAGCAGAGCGGAGCTTGTTGCAACTAATGAAAAACTGTTTTTT	CASRAELVATNEKLFF
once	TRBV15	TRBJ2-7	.	TGTGCCACCAGCAGAGATCGCAGCTACGAGCAGTACTTC	CATSRDRSYEQYF
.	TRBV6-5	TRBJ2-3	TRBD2	TGTGCCAGCAGTTACAAGCGGGGCTCAGATACGCAGTATTTT	CASSYKRGSDTQYF
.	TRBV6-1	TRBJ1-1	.	TGTGCCAGCAGTGTGAGGGTGGAGGTCACTGAAGCTTTCTTT	CASSVRVEVTEAFF
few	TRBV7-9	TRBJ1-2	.	TGTGCCAGCAGCTTACAGACAGGCTTTTATGGCTACACCTTC	CASSLQTGFYGYTF
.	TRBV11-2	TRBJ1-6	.	TGTGCCAGCAGCTTTAAGGGGGGGAATTCACCCCTCCACTTT	CASSFKGGNSPLHF
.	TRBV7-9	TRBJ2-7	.	TGTGCCAGCTCTCGTACAGGCTACGAGCAGTACTTC	CASSRTGYEQYF
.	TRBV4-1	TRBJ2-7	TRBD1	TGCGCCAGCAGCCAACAATCGACAGGGACCCAGTACGAGCAGTACTTC	CASSQQSTGTQYEQYF
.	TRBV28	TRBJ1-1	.	TGTGCCAGCAGTTTGCAGGGGCCCCCGAACACTGAAGCTTTCTTT	CASSLQGPPNTEAFF
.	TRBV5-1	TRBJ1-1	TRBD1	TGCGCCAGCAGCCCGGGACAGGGGAACACTGAAGCTTTCTTT	CASSPGQGNTEAFF
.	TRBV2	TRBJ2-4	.	TGTGCCAGCAGTGGTACAGGGCCCGTACACCGAGCCAAAAACAGTCAGTACTTC	CASSGTGPVHRAKNSQYF
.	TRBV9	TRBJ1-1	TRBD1	TGTGCCAGCAGAGACCCGGGACAGGCTAAATCCTTGAACACTGAAGCTTTCTTT	CASRDPGQAKSLNTEAFF
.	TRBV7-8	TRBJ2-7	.	TGTGCCAGCAGCTTACCCCGTCGAGGGGGTAGATCCTACGAGCAGTACTTC	CASSLPRRGGRSYEQYF
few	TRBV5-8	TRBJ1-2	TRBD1	TGTGCCAGCCGCTGGACAGGGCGGTTTAACACCTTC	CASRWTGRFNTF
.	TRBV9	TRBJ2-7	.	TGTGCCAGCAGCGTAGCTTCAGGGGACGAGCAGTACTTC	CASSVASGDEQYF